The 8 T cell receptor beta chains listed next were all sequenced from one sample in a study of T-cell memory formation after mild COVID-19. Each CDR3 protein gets one entry after TCRdb re-called the 5' RACE reads with MiXCR. The profile shows about 290,000 distinct CDR3 sequences, approximately 15% of them singletons. Sequencing was done on a sample of PBMCs or a T cell subset sorted from them (not recorded which). Source of these receptors: a man aged 18 to 30 who had mild COVID-19 (a few samples of this study predate the infection). Cell type and time point are not known.

This clonotype has a handful of counts. V and J are TRBV20-1 and TRBJ1-6; D perhaps matches TRBD1 (5 bases). V was cut by 7 bases and J by 7 bases, with 20 bases left in between. The germline V gene encodes CDR1 DFQATT and CDR2 SNEGSKA (reference sequence). The CDR3 length is 15 residues. CDR3 bases: TGCAGTGTTCCGGGGGAGGGATTCGGAAATTCACCCCTCCACTTT. Encoded protein: CSVPGEGFGNSPLHF.

This clonotype has only a few counts. This chain uses TRBV12-3 or TRBV12-4 with TRBJ2-5; maybe TRBD2 (7 bases). The V end was cut by 6 bases, the J end by 4 bases, with 21 bases between. This CDR3 comprises 16 residues. CDR3 coding DNA: TGTGCCAGCAGCCCGTCCATGGGGGGGGGGCGAGAGACCCAGTACTTC. Its translation: CASSPSMGGGRETQYF.

This clonotype came up many times. This rearrangement joins TRBV4-1 to TRBJ2-2; D might be TRBD1 or TRBD2, each matching 5 bases. The CDR3 runs to 15 residues. The V end lost 6 bases, the J end lost 4 bases, and 15 bases lay between the germline ends. In germline, CDR1 is MGHRA, CDR2 YSYEKL. CDR3 nucleotide sequence: TGCGCCAGCAGACTCCAGGGCCGGGGCACCGGGGAGCTGTTTTTT. It is translated as CASRLQGRGTGELFF.

V and J are TRBV5-1 and TRBJ1-1; a weak D match, TRBD1 (6 bases). Germline CDR1 SGHRS, CDR2 YFSETQ. This CDR3 has 15 residues. V dropped 4 bases and J dropped 2 bases, with 15 bases sitting between them. The CDR3 DNA is TGCGCCAGCAGCCTCACCTCGGGGGCCAACACTGAAGCTTTCTTT. Translation gives CASSLTSGANTEAFF.

The V gene is TRBV3-2, the J gene TRBJ1-5; the table assigns TRBD1, which was not confirmed against the DNA. TRBV3-2 is a documented pseudogene. This CDR3 region has 18 residues. CDR3 protein: CASSQDRVKGARDQPQHF. CDR3 sequence (DNA): TGTGCCAGCAGCCAAGATAGGGTGAAGGGGGCACGAGATCAGCCCCAGCATTTT.

This rearrangement joins TRBV7-3 to TRBJ2-2; D is undetermined. V was cut by 5 bases and J by 6 bases, with 10 bases left in between. The V gene's germline CDR1 is SGHTA and CDR2 FQGTGA. This CDR3 spans 13 amino acids. The CDR3 is CASSTRVAGELFF. The DNA of the CDR3 is TGTGCCAGCAGCACACGGGTGGCCGGGGAGCTGTTTTTT.

This clonotype showed up just a few times. The rearrangement links TRBV5-6 to TRBJ1-2; D is undetermined. The CDR3 runs to 13 residues. Germline V lookup: CDR1 SGHDT, CDR2 YYEEEE. V gave up 0 bases and J gave up 1 base, with 4 bases separating them. CDR3 loop: CASSLVLNYGYTF. The CDR3 DNA reads as TGTGCCAGCAGCTTGGTGCTTAACTATGGCTACACCTTC.

J is TRBJ2-7 and V is TRBV10-1; D may correspond to TRBD1 or TRBD2 (5 bases each). V was cut by 0 bases and J by 3 bases, with 6 bases left in between. The CDR3 loop spans 13 amino acids. Germline CDR1 and CDR2: WNHNN and SYGVQD (reference sequence). The CDR3 region has the DNA TGCGCCAGCAGTGAGTCGGGGGACTACGAGCAGTACTTC. It codes for CASSESGDYEQYF.